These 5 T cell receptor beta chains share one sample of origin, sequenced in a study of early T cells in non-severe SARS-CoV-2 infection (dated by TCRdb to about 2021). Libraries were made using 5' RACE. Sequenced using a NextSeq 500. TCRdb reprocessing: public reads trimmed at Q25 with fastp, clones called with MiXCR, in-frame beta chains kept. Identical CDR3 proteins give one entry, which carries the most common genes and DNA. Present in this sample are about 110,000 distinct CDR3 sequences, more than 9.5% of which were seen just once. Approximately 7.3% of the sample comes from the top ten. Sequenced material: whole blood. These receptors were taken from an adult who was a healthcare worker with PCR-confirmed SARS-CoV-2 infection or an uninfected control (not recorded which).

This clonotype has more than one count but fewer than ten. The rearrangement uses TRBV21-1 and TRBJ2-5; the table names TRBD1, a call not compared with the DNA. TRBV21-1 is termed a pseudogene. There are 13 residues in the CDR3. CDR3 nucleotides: TGTGCCAGCAGCAAACGGACAGGCGAGACCCAGTACTTC. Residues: CASSKRTGETQYF.

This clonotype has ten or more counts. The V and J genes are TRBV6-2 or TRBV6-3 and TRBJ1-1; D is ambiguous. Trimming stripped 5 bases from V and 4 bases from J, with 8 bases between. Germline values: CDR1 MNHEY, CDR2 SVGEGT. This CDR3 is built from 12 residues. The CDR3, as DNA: TGTGCCAGCAGTACCTCAGGCACTGAAGCTTTCTTT. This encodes CASSTSGTEAFF.

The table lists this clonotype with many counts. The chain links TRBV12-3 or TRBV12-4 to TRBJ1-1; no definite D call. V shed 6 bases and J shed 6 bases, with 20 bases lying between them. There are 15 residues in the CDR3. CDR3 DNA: TGTGCCAGCAGCCCCACTCCCAATAAGCTCGCTGAAGCTTTCTTT. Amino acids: CASSPTPNKLAEAFF.

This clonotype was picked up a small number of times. The CDR3 here is CASSLGRRGSHRTAFF. DNA for the CDR3: TGTGCCAGCAGCTTAGGCCGCAGGGGTTCCCACCGTACAGCTTTCTTT. The chain has TRBV7-2 and TRBJ1-1; D is possibly TRBD1 (6 bases). Germline V lookup: CDR1 SGHTA, CDR2 FQGNSA. The CDR3 length is 16 residues. V lost 1 base, J lost 10 bases, and 22 bases lay in between. Using reference TRBV7-2 and TRBJ1-1 for the parts outside the CDR3, the full variable domain is GAGVSQSPSNKVTEKGKDVELRCDPISGHTALYWYRQSLGQGLEFLIYFQGNSAPDKSGLPSDRFSAERTGGSVSTLTIQRTQQEDSAVYLCASSLGRRGSHRTAFFGQGTRLTVV.

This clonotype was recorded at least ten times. The CDR3 DNA follows: TGCAGTGGCCGGACGGCGAACACTGAAGCTTTCTTT. It yields the protein CSGRTANTEAFF. The chain employs TRBV20-1 and TRBJ1-1; no definite D call. Trimming shortened V by 7 bases and J by 1 base, and 10 bases separated the two germline ends. This CDR3 spans 12 amino acids. The V gene's germline CDR1 is DFQATT and CDR2 SNEGSKA (reference sequence).